These 10 T cell receptor beta chains were all obtained from the same sample, sequenced in a study of shared clonotypes between healthy human individuals. Sequenced by immunoSEQ multiplex PCR; TCRdb stores in-frame clones only, minus some. The data contain over a million clones, around three quarters of them seen just once; the ten biggest clones take up 0.6% to 0.7%. Sequenced: memory CD4+ T cells from PBMCs. The subset: CD45RA-negative fraction. These receptors originate from a man between 18 and 35 years old in good health. Some clones in this sample may be carry-over from other donors' samples.

This chain uses TRBV5-1 with TRBJ2-1, with unresolved D. This CDR3 has 14 amino acids. The germline V and J ends were trimmed by 4 bases and 6 bases, with 14 bases remaining between them. CDR1 and CDR2 (germline): SGHRS, YFSETQ. The CDR3 DNA reads as TGCGCCAGCAGCCTGATTACTACATCCAATGAGCAGTTCTTC. Protein: CASSLITTSNEQFF.

On this clone itself: This may be a read error: a much more frequent sequence differs by one nucleotide. This rearrangement joins TRBV29-1 to TRBJ2-3; 7 bases map to TRBD2. V gave up 6 bases and J gave up 4 bases; unmatched junction bases: 7. Germline assignment: CDR1 SQVTM and CDR2 ANQGSEA. The CDR3 has 13 amino acids. In DNA, the CDR3 is TGCAGCGTGAGGGGACTAAGTGCAGATACGCAGTATTTT. Amino acids: CSVRGLSADTQYF.

This chain connects TRBV5-4 to TRBJ2-3; possible D gene TRBD2, 7 bases. Trimming removed 10 bases from V and 1 base from J, with 28 bases in between. Germline assignment: CDR1 SGHNT and CDR2 YYREEE (reference sequence). The CDR3 spans 18 residues. CDR3: CASGAPTRAGVGTDTQYF. The CDR3 DNA follows: TGTGCCTCAGGGGCCCCCACGAGGGCGGGAGTTGGCACAGATACGCAGTATTTT.

J is TRBJ1-3 and V is TRBV5-4; 10 positions match TRBD1. J was trimmed by 3 bases and V by 2 bases; bases with no gene match: 5. The CDR3 covers 16 residues. Germline lookup yields CDR1 SGHNT and CDR2 YYREEE (reference sequence). DNA for the CDR3: TGTGCCAGCAGCTTCGACAGGGGGCTTGGTGGAAACACCATATATTTT. Amino acid sequence: CASSFDRGLGGNTIYF.

The rearrangement uses TRBV29-1 and TRBJ1-2; D call uncertain. The CDR3 covers 11 residues. Germline assignment: CDR1 SQVTM and CDR2 ANQGSEA. Deletions cut 6 bases from V and 3 bases from J, with 8 bases between. CDR3 amino acids: CSVWVDYGYTF. DNA of the CDR3: TGCAGCGTCTGGGTAGACTATGGCTACACCTTC.

V usage is TRBV28 and J usage is TRBJ2-7; 7 nucleotides match TRBD1. This CDR3 has 15 amino acids. Germline V CDR1 and CDR2: MDHEN, SYDVKM. After removal of 7 bases from V and 3 bases from J, the junction contained 12 bases not matched to a gene. CDR3 in amino acids: CASTPSPGQSYEQYF. The CDR3, as DNA: TGTGCCAGCACCCCCAGCCCGGGACAGAGCTACGAGCAGTACTTC.

V is TRBV30 and J is TRBJ2-3, with 8 bases identical to TRBD2. CDR3 length: 13 amino acids. Germline V gives CDR1 GTSNPN, CDR2 SVGIG (reference sequence). J was trimmed by 2 bases and V by 8 bases; bases with no gene match: 6. For the CDR3, the DNA is TGTGCCGGAACTAGCGGAGTCACAGATACGCAGTATTTT. This codes for CAGTSGVTDTQYF.

V is TRBV4-2 and J is TRBJ2-2; D uncertain. The germline V gene encodes CDR1 LGHNA and CDR2 YNFKEQ. Deletions cut 4 bases from V and 9 bases from J, with 15 bases between. CDR3 length equals 14 residues. The CDR3 DNA is TGTGCCAGCAGCCCGACCTTTGCGGACCGGGAGCTGTTTTTT. Its protein product is CASSPTFADRELFF.

The chain recombines TRBV28 with TRBJ1-1, with a weak D call TRBD1 (6 bases). The length of the CDR3 is 15 residues. The V end lost 3 bases, the J end lost 5 bases, and 16 bases lay between the germline ends. The germline V gene has CDR1 MDHEN and CDR2 SYDVKM. The CDR3, as DNA: TGTGCCAGCAGTTTCCTACACCCTAGGGGGACTGAAGCTTTCTTT. It is translated as CASSFLHPRGTEAFF.

The genes are TRBV29-1 and TRBJ1-1; D not certain. V was clipped by 2 bases and J by 0 bases, with 7 bases between them. This CDR3 comprises 13 residues. From germline, CDR1 is SQVTM and CDR2 ANQGSEA. The CDR3, as DNA: TGCAGCGTTGAAACCTACATGAACACTGAAGCTTTCTTT. Protein sequence: CSVETYMNTEAFF.